These 11 T cell receptor beta chains were all obtained from the same sample, sequenced in a study of blood T cell repertoires in COVID-19. Profiled with immunoSEQ multiplex PCR; TCRdb holds only in-frame clones, not every one. The sample has about 90,000 clones; about 84% are singletons. Material for sequencing was peripheral blood. The source of these receptors is a man aged 80 or over with active or convalescent COVID-19.

With regard to this clone: This same CDR3 is encoded by further DNA sequences in the sample. The V and J genes are TRBV5-1 and TRBJ2-6, with D unclear. Germline loops: CDR1 SGHRS, CDR2 YFSETQ. The CDR3 is made up of 14 amino acids. V was shortened by 0 bases and J by 3 bases, with 4 bases between the two germline ends. The CDR3 region has the DNA TGCGCCAGCAGCTTGGCCCTTGGGGCCAACGTCCTGACTTTC. Its translation is CASSLALGANVLTF.

In this sample, this clone turned up once. The genes are TRBV3-1 (or the pseudogene TRBV3-2) and TRBJ2-1; no clear D. Germline loops: CDR1 LGHDT, CDR2 YNNKEL (reference sequence). CDR3 length: 13 amino acids. Trimming stripped 4 bases from V and 7 bases from J, with 11 bases between. The CDR3 region is CASSRNSDNEQFF. The CDR3 DNA reads as TGTGCCAGCAGCCGTAACAGTGATAATGAGCAGTTCTTC.

The V call is TRBV18, the J call TRBJ2-7; 8 nucleotides agree with TRBD2. The germline V gene has CDR1 KGHSH and CDR2 LQKENI. V lost 0 bases to trimming and J lost 2 bases; unmatched junction nucleotides: 6. The CDR3 is 16 residues long. The CDR3 loop reads CASSPPGGAGTYEQYF. Here the CDR3 DNA reads TGTGCCAGCTCACCACCCGGGGGGGCGGGCACCTACGAGCAGTACTTC. Drawing the rest from reference TRBV18 and TRBJ2-7, the complete variable domain is NAGVMQNPRHLVRRRGQEARLRCSPMKGHSHVYWYRQLPEEGLKFMVYLQKENIIDESGMPKERFSAEFPKEGPSILRIQQVVRGDSAAYFCASSPPGGAGTYEQYFGPGTRLTVT.

The genes are TRBV6-5 and TRBJ2-7; the D gene is possibly TRBD1 (6 bases). Germline CDR1 is MNHEY and CDR2 is SVGAGI. The V end lost 0 bases, the J end lost 7 bases, and 16 bases lay between the germline ends. The CDR3 runs to 15 residues. The CDR3 nucleotides are TGTGCCAGCAGTTACTCGGGGGCCAGCGGCTGGGAGCAGTACTTC. Residues: CASSYSGASGWEQYF.

V gene TRBV11-1 combines with J gene TRBJ2-7; D is possibly TRBD1 (5 bases). The V gene's germline CDR1 is SGHAT and CDR2 FQDESV (reference sequence). This CDR3 has 12 amino acids. The ends were cut back, 4 bases at V and 6 bases at J, with 10 bases in the middle. The CDR3 nucleotides are TGTGCCAGCAGCTCGACAGTCCGCGAGCAGTACTTC. Encoded protein: CASSSTVREQYF. The full variable domain, its missing parts supplied by reference TRBV11-1 and TRBJ2-7, is EAEVAQSPRYKITEKSQAVAFWCDPISGHATLYWYRQILGQGPELLVQFQDESVVDDSQLPKDRFSAERLKGVDSTLKIQPAELGDSAMYLCASSSTVREQYFGPGTRLTVT.

The J gene is TRBJ2-5, the V gene TRBV15; 9 nucleotides agree with TRBD1. Trimming at V came to 7 bases and at J to 4 bases, leaving 10 bases not matched to a gene. This CDR3 has 15 residues. Per germline, CDR1 LNHNV and CDR2 YYDKDF (reference sequence). In DNA form, the CDR3 reads TGTGCCACCACCTCCAGGACAGGGGAGGGAGAGACCCAGTACTTC. It encodes CATTSRTGEGETQYF.

This clone was observed a handful of times. The chain uses TRBV10-3 and TRBJ2-3; 15 nucleotides line up with TRBD2. J lost 2 bases, V lost 2 bases, and 11 bases had no gene match. CDR3 length: 20 residues. Looked up from germline, CDR1 is ENHRY and CDR2 is SYGVKD. The CDR3 DNA sequence: TGTGCCATCAGTGAGCCCGGGACTAGCGGGGGGATCGGTTACACAGATACGCAGTATTTT. As protein: CAISEPGTSGGIGYTDTQYF.

The J gene is TRBJ1-1, the V gene TRBV3-1 (or the pseudogene TRBV3-2), with 8 bases identical to TRBD1. The CDR3 runs to 18 residues. Unmatched junction bases numbered 10, after V lost 0 bases and J lost 1 base. Germline CDR1 reads LGHDT; CDR2 reads YNNKEL (reference sequence). Written as DNA, the CDR3 is TGTGCCAGCAGCCAAGATCCGTGGACAGGGTCGCCGAACACTGAAGCTTTCTTT. Translating gives CASSQDPWTGSPNTEAFF.

This chain links TRBV7-2 with TRBJ2-2; D remains ambiguous. Germline CDR1 is SGHTA and CDR2 is FQGNSA. Trimming pared 1 base from V and 1 base from J, leaving 7 bases between. The CDR3 length is 15 residues. The CDR3 here is CASSLDWRNTGELFF. The CDR3 DNA is TGTGCCAGCAGCTTAGACTGGAGGAACACCGGGGAGCTGTTTTTT.

This chain connects TRBV11-2 to TRBJ1-1; possible D gene TRBD1, 6 bases. CDR1 and CDR2 from the germline V gene are SGHAT and FQNNGV. This CDR3 is built from 17 residues. The V gene lost 4 bases and the J gene lost 0 bases, with 18 bases spanning the gap. The CDR3, as DNA: TGTGCCAGCAGCTATCCCCCGGACGGGACAATGAACACTGAAGCTTTCTTT. Its translation: CASSYPPDGTMNTEAFF.

The rearrangement links TRBV6-5 to TRBJ1-2; TRBD1 aligns across 7 bases. The germline V gene has CDR1 MNHEY and CDR2 SVGAGI. V was clipped by 5 bases and J by 2 bases; unmatched bases: 8. CDR3 length: 15 amino acids. The CDR3 bases are TGTGCCAGCAGTACGACAGGGAGACGCAACTATGGCTACACCTTC. It encodes CASSTTGRRNYGYTF.